This is a list of T cell receptor beta chains from one sample in a study of cytomegalovirus exposure and HLA in healthy donors. Some clones are missing from TCRdb's copy, which holds only in-frame ones; the method was immunoSEQ multiplex PCR. The sample shows over 130,000 clones, roughly 87% of them seen only once. Sequences were obtained from PBMCs. These receptors all come from a woman aged 40 to 49 in good health and CMV-seronegative. The CDR3 runs from the conserved cysteine through the conserved F or W. The order of the fields is J gene, CDR3 length, V gene, CDR3 protein.

TRBJ2-7 | 14 | TRBV7-9 | CASSSGRAPYEQYF
TRBJ2-1 | 15 | TRBV25-1 | CASSEKSGVRNEQFF
TRBJ2-7 | 14 | TRBV4-1 | CASSQGGAGYEQYF
TRBJ2-1 | 13 | TRBV28 | CASSSGLEGEQFF
TRBJ2-7 | 14 | TRBV4-2 | CASSPGGTGPEQYF
TRBJ2-1 | 15 | TRBV6-5 | CASSYGQGGENEQFF
TRBJ1-2 | 14 | TRBV11-3 | CASSSWDTHYGYTF
TRBJ2-2 | 13 | TRBV5-4 | CASSVPGTGELFF
TRBJ1-1 | 13 | TRBV6-6 | CASSLNRDTEAFF
TRBJ2-7 | 13 | TRBV30 | CAWSVVAGSQQYF
TRBJ2-3 | 11 | TRBV6-5 | CASSGGDTQYF
TRBJ2-1 | 14 | TRBV7-2 | CASSLGTGYNEQFF
TRBJ2-3 | 14 | TRBV4-2 | CASSQTGSTDTQYF
TRBJ1-1 | 13 | TRBV6-5 | CASRQTENTEAFF
TRBJ1-5 | 14 | TRBV5-1 | CASSLGGSGQPQHF
TRBJ2-1 | 15 | TRBV6-5 | CASSSTGTGVYEQFF
TRBJ1-2 | 13 | TRBV6-6 | CASSHRGGYGYTF
TRBJ2-1 | 16 | TRBV11-2 | CASSLIAGSSYNEQFF
TRBJ2-3 | 16 | TRBV2 | CASGLGGLADTDTQYF
TRBJ2-7 | 14 | TRBV5-1 | CASSLIAGAYEQYF
. | 15 | TRBV5-1 | CASSPTSGSSYEQYF
TRBJ1-1 | 14 | TRBV5-5 | CASSLRQGGTEAFF
TRBJ2-5 | 14 | TRBV6-1 | CASSGRGAGETQYF
TRBJ2-7 | 18 | TRBV27 | CASGIRGLAGSSSYEQYF
TRBJ1-2 | 13 | TRBV6-4 | CASSLDLKGGYTF
TRBJ1-1 | 14 | TRBV6-5 | CASSEGQSNTEAFF
TRBJ2-2 | 15 | TRBV9 | CASSVASTIPGELFF
TRBJ2-5 | 12 | TRBV19 | CASSIRGETQYF
TRBJ1-1 | 13 | TRBV6-5 | CASRATVNTEAFF